This is a list of T cell receptor beta chains from one sample in a study of human T cells and chemical hapten exposure. TCRdb ran MiXCR on the RACE reads and lists one entry per CDR3 protein. The sample has about 350,000 distinct CDR3 sequences, about 5.4% seen once. The sample here was whole blood, taken in connection with sensitization to the hapten diphenylcyclopropenone (DPC). Receptors were obtained from a woman between 18 and 29 years old with alopecia areata. Some clones in this sample may be carry-over from other donors' samples. Both conserved end residues are part of each CDR3. D genes are given only for firm matches. A clone size is listed for some rows: how often the clone was seen (once, few, many), or a class if it is expanded.

J gene: TRBJ2-5; clone size: few; D gene: TRBD2; V gene: TRBV7-8; CDR3 DNA: TGTGCCAGCAGCTCCCTACTAGCGGAGGAAGAGACCCAGTACTTC; CDR3 protein: CASSSLLAEEETQYF
J gene: TRBJ1-5; clone size: few; D gene: -; V gene: TRBV4-1; CDR3 DNA: TGCGCCAGCAGCCAAGACAAACTGAGCCTCCCCCAGCCCCAGCATTTT; CDR3 protein: CASSQDKLSLPQPQHF
J gene: TRBJ1-4; clone size: many; D gene: -; V gene: TRBV10-3; CDR3 DNA: TGTGCCATCAGTGAGGACCCCAGGGATGAAAAACTGTTTTTT; CDR3 protein: CAISEDPRDEKLFF
J gene: TRBJ2-5; clone size: few; D gene: TRBD1; V gene: TRBV20-1; CDR3 DNA: TGCAGTGCTAAGACAGGGTCCGAGACCCAGTACTTC; CDR3 protein: CSAKTGSETQYF
J gene: TRBJ2-7; clone size: many; D gene: TRBD2; V gene: TRBV20-1; CDR3 DNA: TGCAGTGCTAGGGGCTCAACGGGGGGAAGCTCCTACGAGCAGTACTTC; CDR3 protein: CSARGSTGGSSYEQYF
J gene: TRBJ2-4; clone size: few; D gene: -; V gene: TRBV12-3/TRBV12-4; CDR3 DNA: TGTGCCAGCAGTTTAGGGGGTTTGGACATTCAGTACTTC; CDR3 protein: CASSLGGLDIQYF
J gene: TRBJ1-5; clone size: -; D gene: TRBD1; V gene: TRBV6-6; CDR3 DNA: TGTGCCAGCAGGGGAGACAGGGGTCAGCCCCAGCATTTT; CDR3 protein: CASRGDRGQPQHF
J gene: TRBJ1-2; clone size: few; D gene: TRBD1; V gene: TRBV5-4; CDR3 DNA: TGTGCCAGCAGCTCACAGGGGGTCTGGGCCTATGGCTACACCTTC; CDR3 protein: CASSSQGVWAYGYTF
J gene: TRBJ2-3; clone size: few; D gene: -; V gene: TRBV6-4; CDR3 DNA: TGTGCCAGCAGAGCAGGGCAGGCAGGGGATACGCAGTATTTT; CDR3 protein: CASRAGQAGDTQYF
J gene: TRBJ2-7; clone size: few; D gene: TRBD2; V gene: TRBV20-1; CDR3 DNA: TGCAGTGCTAGAACTAGCGGGACCACCTACGAGCAGTACTTC; CDR3 protein: CSARTSGTTYEQYF
J gene: TRBJ2-6; clone size: many; D gene: TRBD2; V gene: TRBV4-2; CDR3 DNA: TGTGCCAGCAGCCAAGTCCCCCTAGCGGGGGGCGTTATAGGTGGGGCCAACGTCCTGACTTTC; CDR3 protein: CASSQVPLAGGVIGGANVLTF
J gene: TRBJ2-2; clone size: many; D gene: TRBD1; V gene: TRBV7-2; CDR3 DNA: TGTGCCAGCCAAGTACCCGGACAGGGGACCACCGGGGAGCTGTTTTTT; CDR3 protein: CASQVPGQGTTGELFF
J gene: TRBJ1-2; clone size: few; D gene: TRBD1; V gene: TRBV29-1; CDR3 DNA: TGCAGCGCTCCGACAGGGGGCGACTATGGCTACACCTTC; CDR3 protein: CSAPTGGDYGYTF
J gene: TRBJ1-2; clone size: few; D gene: -; V gene: TRBV7-2; CDR3 DNA: TGTGCCAGCAGCTTAGGCCCCCGGACAGACTATGGCTACACCTTC; CDR3 protein: CASSLGPRTDYGYTF
J gene: TRBJ1-6; clone size: many; D gene: TRBD1; V gene: TRBV4-3; CDR3 DNA: TGCGCCAGCAGCCAAGAATACAGGGGAGTATCACCCCTCCACTTT; CDR3 protein: CASSQEYRGVSPLHF
J gene: TRBJ2-7; clone size: many; D gene: -; V gene: TRBV20-1; CDR3 DNA: TGCAGTGCTAGAGGGGGGAGAGTGGTCTACGAGCAGTACTTC; CDR3 protein: CSARGGRVVYEQYF
J gene: TRBJ2-7; clone size: -; D gene: TRBD2; V gene: TRBV12-3/TRBV12-4; CDR3 DNA: TGTGCCAGCAGTTTTAGCGGGGGGGCTCGGGAGCAGTACTTC; CDR3 protein: CASSFSGGAREQYF
J gene: TRBJ2-1; clone size: -; D gene: -; V gene: TRBV15; CDR3 DNA: TGTGCCACCAGCAGAGATGTCCCCGACAGGAGCACCTACAATGAGCAGTTCTTC; CDR3 protein: CATSRDVPDRSTYNEQFF
J gene: TRBJ1-1; clone size: -; D gene: -; V gene: TRBV12-3/TRBV12-4; CDR3 DNA: TGTGCCAGCAGTTTAGCGATGGCAGGGGAAGCTTTCTTT; CDR3 protein: CASSLAMAGEAFF
J gene: TRBJ2-2; clone size: many; D gene: -; V gene: TRBV28; CDR3 DNA: TGTGCCAGTCAGGACAACGGGGAGCTGTTTTTT; CDR3 protein: CASQDNGELFF
J gene: TRBJ2-3; clone size: many; D gene: -; V gene: TRBV5-1; CDR3 DNA: TGCGCCAGCAGCTTGGTAGGGCCACTTCCTGGGGATACGCAGTATTTT; CDR3 protein: CASSLVGPLPGDTQYF
J gene: TRBJ2-7; clone size: -; D gene: -; V gene: TRBV25-1; CDR3 DNA: TGTGCCAGCAGCCATACCCAAACAGGGTACTCCTACGAGCAGTACTTC; CDR3 protein: CASSHTQTGYSYEQYF
J gene: TRBJ1-1; clone size: few; D gene: -; V gene: TRBV2; CDR3 DNA: TGTGCCTCCCGCGCGGTCTTGAACACTGAAGCTTTCTTT; CDR3 protein: CASRAVLNTEAFF
J gene: TRBJ1-2; clone size: many; D gene: -; V gene: TRBV18; CDR3 DNA: TGTGCCAGCTCACCCACGGGCGACCCTAACTATGGCTACACCTTC; CDR3 protein: CASSPTGDPNYGYTF
J gene: TRBJ2-7; clone size: many; D gene: TRBD1; V gene: TRBV6-6; CDR3 DNA: TGTGCCAGCAGCTCGGGACAGAGGTACGAGCAGTACTTC; CDR3 protein: CASSSGQRYEQYF
J gene: TRBJ2-5; clone size: many; D gene: -; V gene: TRBV24-1; CDR3 DNA: TGTGCCACCAGTGATCCAGGGTGGGAGACCCAGTACTTC; CDR3 protein: CATSDPGWETQYF
J gene: TRBJ2-3; clone size: few; D gene: TRBD2; V gene: TRBV6-6; CDR3 DNA: TGTGCCAGCAGTTACCAACGGCGGGGGGCCCACGGTACGCAGTATTTT; CDR3 protein: CASSYQRRGAHGTQYF
J gene: TRBJ2-5; clone size: many; D gene: TRBD2; V gene: TRBV3-1; CDR3 DNA: TGTGCCAGCAGCCAAGTGGCTAGCGGGGGTCCCGAAGAAGAGACCCAGTACTTC; CDR3 protein: CASSQVASGGPEEETQYF